The rows below give T cell receptor beta chains drawn from one sample of a study of metastatic and nonmetastatic thyroid tumors. TCRdb re-analyzed the PCR reads through MiXCR. In the table there are under 20,000 clones, less than 4% of which are singletons. The sequenced material came from tumor tissue. The receptors originated from a female donor with papillary thyroid cancer or a benign thyroid nodule (not recorded which). Some clones in this sample may be carry-over from other donors' samples. Each CDR3 is given with its conserved first and last residue. A D gene is named only where the DNA matches it firmly. Rows may omit the clone size; those that give it use once, few, many or a size class.

J | V | D | size | CDR3 | DNA
TRBJ1-2 | TRBV28 | NA | NA | CASTQGGDLNGYTF | TGTGCCAGCACACAGGGAGGGGACCTTAATGGCTACACCTTC
TRBJ2-2 | TRBV2 | NA | few | CASSDSGYNSTGELFF | TGTGCCAGCAGTGATAGTGGGTACAATTCGACCGGGGAGCTGTTTTTT
TRBJ2-7 | TRBV11-2 | NA | NA | CASSRTGGGVNSYEQYF | TGTGCCAGCAGCCGCACGGGCGGGGGCGTAAACTCCTACGAGCAGTACTTC
TRBJ2-5 | TRBV15 | TRBD1 | NA | CATSRGTGNQETQYF | TGTGCCACCAGCAGAGGGACAGGAAACCAAGAGACCCAGTACTTC
TRBJ2-1 | TRBV6-5 | TRBD2 | few | CASSSAGDEVNEQFF | TGTGCCAGCAGTTCAGCGGGAGACGAGGTCAATGAGCAGTTCTTC
TRBJ1-3 | TRBV5-1 | TRBD1 | few | CASSPDRVSGNTIYF | TGCGCCAGCAGCCCGGACAGGGTCTCTGGAAACACCATATATTTT
TRBJ2-1 | TRBV20-1 | NA | medium-sized | CSARDLRKQEQFF | TGCAGTGCTAGAGATCTCAGGAAGCAAGAGCAGTTCTTC
TRBJ1-2 | TRBV25-1 | TRBD1 | NA | CASNAGIGGSGDGYTF | TGTGCCAGCAACGCCGGGATAGGGGGCTCCGGAGATGGCTACACCTTC
TRBJ2-1 | TRBV12-5 | NA | NA | CASGLRWLGVGLYNEQFF | TGTGCTAGTGGTTTGCGGTGGTTGGGGGTGGGGCTCTACAATGAGCAGTTCTTC
TRBJ2-5 | TRBV7-2 | TRBD1 | NA | CASSTQTGTGRETQYF | TGTGCCAGCAGCACCCAGACAGGGACCGGGCGAGAGACCCAGTACTTC
TRBJ2-5 | TRBV28 | NA | NA | CASNSNDRSQETQYF | TGTGCCAGCAACTCCAACGACCGATCTCAAGAGACCCAGTACTTC
TRBJ2-7 | TRBV6-1 | NA | NA | CASSEIEGSGSYEQYF | TGTGCCAGCAGTGAAATCGAAGGGTCTGGCTCCTACGAGCAGTACTTC
TRBJ1-4 | TRBV20-1 | NA | many | CSATVPVLSSEKLFF | TGCAGTGCTACAGTTCCGGTCCTTTCCTCTGAAAAACTGTTTTTT
TRBJ1-2 | TRBV11-2 | NA | few | CASSLALWGYTF | TGTGCCAGCAGCTTAGCCCTCTGGGGCTACACCTTC
TRBJ2-5 | TRBV11-1 | NA | large | CASSLEPGETQYF | TGTGCCAGCAGCTTAGAACCAGGAGAGACCCAGTACTTC
TRBJ1-4 | TRBV30 | NA | few | CAWRGATNEKLFF | TGTGCCTGGAGAGGTGCAACTAATGAAAAACTGTTTTTT
TRBJ2-7 | TRBV6-4 | NA | few | CASSEDLGWANEQYF | TGTGCCAGCAGTGAGGATTTGGGATGGGCAAACGAGCAGTACTTC
TRBJ2-1 | TRBV19 | TRBD2 | few | CASSFGLLAAYNEQFF | TGTGCCAGCAGCTTCGGTTTGCTAGCGGCATACAATGAGCAGTTCTTC
TRBJ2-3 | TRBV6-2/TRBV6-3 | TRBD1 | few | CASSYSAGTVTDTQYF | TGTGCCAGCAGTTACTCGGCCGGGACAGTCACAGATACGCAGTATTTT
TRBJ1-5 | TRBV6-1 | NA | NA | CASREGATSNQPQHF | TGTGCCAGCCGGGAGGGCGCGACTAGCAATCAGCCCCAGCATTTT
TRBJ1-2 | TRBV30 | TRBD1 | NA | CAWRDRGTKRYGYTF | TGTGCCTGGAGGGACAGGGGTACGAAACGGTATGGCTACACCTTC
TRBJ1-4 | TRBV5-1 | NA | NA | CASSIGDAHEKLFF | TGCGCCAGCAGCATAGGGGATGCGCATGAAAAACTGTTTTTT
TRBJ2-7 | TRBV6-1 | NA | NA | CASGMGYYEQYF | TGTGCCAGCGGGATGGGGTATTACGAGCAGTACTTC
TRBJ2-1 | TRBV7-9 | NA | few | CASSRRTGTENFEQFF | TGTGCCAGCAGCCGGCGGACCGGGACCGAGAATTTTGAGCAGTTCTTC
TRBJ2-7 | TRBV10-2 | NA | few | CASSDGMSYEQYF | TGCGCCAGCAGTGACGGCATGTCCTACGAGCAGTACTTC
TRBJ2-4 | TRBV12-3/TRBV12-4 | NA | NA | CASSPREVAKNIQYF | TGTGCCAGCAGCCCCCGGGAAGTAGCCAAAAACATTCAGTACTTC
TRBJ1-2 | TRBV19 | NA | NA | CASSPGGSLNYGYTF | TGTGCCAGTAGTCCCGGGGGCAGTTTAAACTATGGCTACACCTTC
TRBJ1-2 | TRBV2 | TRBD1 | few | CARLGPGQGNYGYTF | TGTGCCAGGCTAGGCCCGGGACAGGGGAACTATGGCTACACCTTC
TRBJ1-2 | TRBV6-2/TRBV6-3 | NA | few | CASIRLDHYTF | TGTGCCAGCATCCGTCTCGACCACTACACCTTC
TRBJ1-3 | TRBV30 | TRBD1 | few | CAWETGLAGNTIYF | TGTGCCTGGGAGACAGGGTTGGCTGGAAACACCATATATTTT
TRBJ2-7 | TRBV11-2 | NA | medium-sized | CASSLERASYEQYF | TGTGCCAGCAGCCTAGAGCGGGCGTCCTACGAGCAGTACTTC
TRBJ2-7 | TRBV25-1 | NA | NA | CASRAGSSYEQYF | TGTGCCAGCAGGGCGGGAAGCTCCTACGAGCAGTACTTC
TRBJ2-1 | TRBV28 | TRBD2 | few | CASSSGGTSGKDEQFF | TGTGCCAGCAGTTCCGGAGGGACTAGCGGGAAAGATGAGCAGTTCTTC
TRBJ1-5 | TRBV2 | NA | NA | CASSEAAGEQPQHF | TGTGCCAGCAGTGAAGCAGCAGGGGAGCAGCCCCAGCATTTT
TRBJ2-5 | TRBV2 | TRBD1 | NA | CASIGDRGHRETQYF | TGTGCCAGCATTGGGGACAGGGGGCATCGGGAGACCCAGTACTTC
TRBJ2-5 | TRBV12-3/TRBV12-4 | NA | NA | CASSFLGGRETQYF | TGTGCCAGCAGTTTTTTAGGCGGGCGTGAGACCCAGTACTTC
TRBJ2-1 | TRBV20-1 | NA | NA | CSARIGEQFF | TGCAGTGCTAGAATCGGGGAGCAGTTCTTC
TRBJ1-5 | TRBV6-5 | TRBD1 | NA | CASSYSTGSVLPQHF | TGTGCCAGCAGTTACTCGACAGGGTCTGTTCTGCCCCAGCATTTT
TRBJ2-1 | TRBV19 | TRBD1 | NA | CASSIRQGSHNEQFF | TGTGCCAGTAGTATTAGACAGGGGTCTCACAATGAGCAGTTCTTC
TRBJ2-2 | TRBV20-1 | TRBD2 | few | CSARYSGGNTGELFF | TGCAGTGCTAGATACTCGGGGGGGAACACCGGGGAGCTGTTTTTT
TRBJ2-2 | TRBV20-1 | NA | many | CSARDRDTGELFF | TGCAGTGCTAGAGATCGCGACACCGGGGAGCTGTTTTTT
TRBJ2-3 | TRBV24-1 | TRBD2 | few | CATRSGGFDTQYF | TGTGCCACCAGGTCCGGGGGGTTCGATACGCAGTATTTT
TRBJ2-3 | TRBV13 | NA | few | CASSRGAGGTDTQYF | TGTGCCAGCAGCCGCGGAGCAGGAGGGACAGATACGCAGTATTTT
TRBJ2-3 | TRBV6-1 | NA | NA | CASEASGHLGDTQYF | TGTGCCAGCGAGGCATCGGGACACTTGGGGGATACGCAGTATTTT
TRBJ2-1 | TRBV7-3 | NA | few | CASSFQGGNEQFF | TGTGCCAGCAGCTTCCAAGGGGGCAATGAGCAGTTCTTC
TRBJ1-1 | TRBV7-8 | NA | NA | CASSLDNWGNTEAFF | TGTGCCAGCAGCTTAGATAACTGGGGGAACACTGAAGCTTTCTTT
TRBJ2-7 | TRBV20-1 | NA | few | CSAETVVEDEQYF | TGCAGTGCTGAGACAGTCGTTGAGGACGAGCAGTACTTC
TRBJ2-2 | TRBV7-3 | NA | large | CASSLSGGGTGELFF | TGTGCCAGCAGCTTAAGCGGAGGGGGCACCGGGGAGCTGTTTTTT
TRBJ2-1 | TRBV6-5 | TRBD2 | few | CASIYSRLAGFNEQFF | TGTGCCAGCATTTACTCGAGACTAGCGGGATTTAATGAGCAGTTCTTC